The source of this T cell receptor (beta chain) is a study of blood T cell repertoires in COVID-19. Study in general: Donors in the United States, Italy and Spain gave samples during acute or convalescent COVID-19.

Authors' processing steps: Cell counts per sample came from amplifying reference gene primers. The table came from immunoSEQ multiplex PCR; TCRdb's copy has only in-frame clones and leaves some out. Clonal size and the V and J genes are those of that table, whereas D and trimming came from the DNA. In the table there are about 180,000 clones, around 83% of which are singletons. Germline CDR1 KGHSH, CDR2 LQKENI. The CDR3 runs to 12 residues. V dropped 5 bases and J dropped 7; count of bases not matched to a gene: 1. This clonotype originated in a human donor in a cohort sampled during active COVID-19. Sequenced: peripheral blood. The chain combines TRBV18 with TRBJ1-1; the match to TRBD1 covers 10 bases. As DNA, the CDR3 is TGTGCCAGCTCAGACAGGGGGCTTGAAGCTTTCTTT. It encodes CASSDRGLEAFF.